The rows below give T cell receptor beta chains drawn from one sample of a study of T cell changes during pregnancy in multiple sclerosis. Assay used: immunoSEQ multiplex PCR; TCRdb lists only in-frame clones, some missing. The sample has some 71,000 clones, roughly 90% seen once. Sample: peripheral blood, taken in the third trimester of pregnancy. Receptors were obtained from a female donor with multiple sclerosis, enrolled in a pregnancy study. CDR3s include the opening cysteine and the closing phenylalanine or tryptophan. Each record gives: clone size, V gene, J gene, D gene, CDR3 protein, CDR3 DNA. A D gene is named only where the DNA matches it firmly. A clone size is listed for some rows: how often the clone was seen (once, few, many), or a class if it is expanded.

-	TRBV28	TRBJ1-5	TRBD1	CASNLQGSNQPQHF	TGTGCCAGCAATTTACAGGGGAGCAATCAGCCCCAGCATTTT
-	TRBV5-1	TRBJ1-2	-	CASSLDSGAYGYTF	TGCGCCAGCAGCTTGGACAGCGGGGCATATGGCTACACCTTC
-	TRBV9	TRBJ1-6	-	CASSGQVGNSPLHF	TGTGCCAGCAGCGGACAGGTCGGAAATTCACCCCTCCACTTT
once	TRBV5-1	TRBJ2-1	TRBD1	CASSFDRVSYNEQFF	TGCGCCAGCAGCTTCGACAGGGTCTCCTACAATGAGCAGTTCTTC
-	TRBV7-6	TRBJ2-5	TRBD2	CASSLGFRGLAGQETQYF	TGTGCCAGCAGCTTAGGTTTCCGGGGACTAGCGGGCCAAGAGACCCAGTACTTC
-	TRBV9	TRBJ2-1	-	CASSVAGTSYNEQFF	TGTGCCAGCAGCGTAGCGGGTACGTCGTACAATGAGCAGTTCTTC
-	TRBV7-8	TRBJ1-4	-	CASMQGTNEKLFF	TGTGCCAGCATGCAGGGTACTAATGAAAAACTGTTTTTT
-	TRBV7-9	TRBJ2-3	-	CASSLVGFGDTQYF	TGTGCCAGCAGCTTAGTTGGCTTTGGAGATACGCAGTATTTT
-	TRBV9	TRBJ2-7	TRBD2	CASSVGLAGGREEQYF	TGTGCCAGCAGCGTAGGTCTAGCGGGGGGCCGGGAAGAGCAGTACTTC
-	TRBV7-8	TRBJ2-1	TRBD2	CASSLGLAGGMFYEQFF	TGTGCCAGCAGCTTAGGACTAGCGGGGGGGATGTTCTATGAGCAGTTCTTC
-	TRBV5-4	TRBJ2-1	TRBD2	CASSPQRGVNEQFF	TGTGCCAGCAGCCCCCAGCGGGGGGTAAATGAGCAGTTCTTC
-	TRBV5-4	TRBJ2-4	TRBD2	CASSSGEGPRYGNIQYF	TGTGCCAGCAGCTCGGGGGAGGGACCCCGTTACGGAAACATTCAGTACTTC
-	TRBV11-2	TRBJ2-1	-	CASSPVAVLYNEQFF	TGTGCCAGCAGCCCTGTAGCCGTTCTCTACAATGAGCAGTTCTTC
-	TRBV28	TRBJ1-2	TRBD1	CAGNTGDYGYTF	TGTGCCGGAAATACAGGGGACTATGGCTACACCTTC
-	TRBV27	TRBJ1-4	-	CASSLDIASSWKNEKLFF	TGTGCCAGCAGTTTGGACATAGCCTCAAGTTGGAAGAATGAAAAACTGTTTTTT
-	TRBV6-1	TRBJ1-1	-	CASGQLLNTEAFF	TGTGCCAGTGGACAGCTCCTGAACACTGAAGCTTTCTTT
-	TRBV5-1	TRBJ1-1	-	CASSTDPTGVNTEAFF	TGCGCCAGCAGCACGGACCCAACAGGCGTGAACACTGAAGCTTTCTTT
-	TRBV6-4	TRBJ1-1	-	CASSVTENTEAFF	TGTGCCAGCAGTGTGACTGAGAACACTGAAGCTTTCTTT
-	TRBV27	TRBJ2-3	TRBD1	CASSYRRTGAWDTQYF	TGTGCCAGCAGCTACCGGAGGACAGGGGCATGGGATACGCAGTATTTT
-	TRBV27	TRBJ1-6	TRBD1	CASGLQGALRWNSPLHF	TGTGCCAGCGGCCTACAGGGGGCGCTAAGGTGGAATTCACCCCTCCACTTT
-	TRBV9	TRBJ2-7	TRBD1	CASSVAGTGAYEQYF	TGTGCCAGCAGCGTCGCCGGGACAGGGGCCTACGAGCAGTACTTC
-	TRBV7-6	TRBJ1-5	-	CASSLASDQPQHF	TGTGCCAGCAGCTTAGCGAGCGATCAGCCCCAGCATTTT
once	TRBV19	TRBJ1-1	TRBD1	CASRPNVGQGNTEAFF	TGTGCCAGTAGACCTAACGTCGGACAGGGGAACACTGAAGCTTTCTTT
-	TRBV7-3	TRBJ2-2	-	CASSSKGVGGELFF	TGTGCCAGCAGCTCAAAGGGAGTTGGCGGGGAGCTGTTTTTT
once	TRBV7-2	TRBJ2-1	-	CASSSDLSSYNEQFF	TGTGCCAGCAGCTCAGACTTGAGCTCCTACAATGAGCAGTTCTTC
-	TRBV19	TRBJ1-5	-	CASSKVRGSNQPQHF	TGTGCCAGTAGTAAGGTCCGGGGGAGCAATCAGCCCCAGCATTTT
-	TRBV30	TRBJ2-7	TRBD1	CAWSRDRAVEQYF	TGTGCCTGGAGTAGGGACAGGGCGGTTGAGCAGTACTTC
-	TRBV2	TRBJ2-3	TRBD1	CASSPQTGGPDTQYF	TGTGCCAGCAGTCCTCAGACAGGGGGCCCAGATACGCAGTATTTT
-	TRBV10-2	TRBJ2-3	TRBD2	CASSALAGGFGDTQYF	TGCGCCAGCAGTGCACTAGCGGGGGGATTTGGGGATACGCAGTATTTT
-	TRBV4-1	TRBJ1-4	-	CASSQEPRRVKLFF	TGCGCCAGCAGCCAGGAGCCTAGACGGGTAAAACTGTTTTTT
-	TRBV5-1	TRBJ2-7	-	CASSPPGHGTYEQYF	TGCGCCAGCAGCCCGCCGGGACATGGAACCTACGAGCAGTACTTC
-	TRBV10-3	TRBJ2-7	TRBD1	CAIKPGQGVSEQYF	TGTGCCATCAAACCGGGACAGGGGGTATCCGAGCAGTACTTC
-	TRBV7-2	TRBJ1-5	TRBD1	CASSSTSGTVLRQPQHF	TGTGCCAGCAGCTCGACGTCGGGGACAGTCCTCCGTCAGCCCCAGCATTTT
once	TRBV6-4	TRBJ1-4	-	CARLHGEKLFF	TGTGCCAGACTTCATGGTGAAAAACTGTTTTTT
-	TRBV7-9	TRBJ2-7	-	CASSLHSYEQYF	TGTGCCAGCAGCTTACACTCCTACGAGCAGTACTTC